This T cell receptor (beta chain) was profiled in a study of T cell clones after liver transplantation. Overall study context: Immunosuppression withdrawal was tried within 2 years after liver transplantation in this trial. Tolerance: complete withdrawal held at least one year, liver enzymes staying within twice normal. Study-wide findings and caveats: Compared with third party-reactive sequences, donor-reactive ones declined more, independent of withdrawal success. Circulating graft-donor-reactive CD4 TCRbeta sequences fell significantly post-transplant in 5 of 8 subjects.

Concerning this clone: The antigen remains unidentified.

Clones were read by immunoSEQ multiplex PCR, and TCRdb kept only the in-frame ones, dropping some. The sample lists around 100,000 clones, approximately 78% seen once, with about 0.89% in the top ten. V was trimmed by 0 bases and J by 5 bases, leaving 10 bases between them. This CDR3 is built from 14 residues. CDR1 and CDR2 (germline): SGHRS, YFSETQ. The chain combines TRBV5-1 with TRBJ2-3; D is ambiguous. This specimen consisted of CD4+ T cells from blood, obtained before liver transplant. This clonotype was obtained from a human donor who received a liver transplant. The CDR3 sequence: CASSLGGGGDTQYF. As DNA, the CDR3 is TGCGCCAGCAGCTTGGGGGGTGGTGGAGATACGCAGTATTTT. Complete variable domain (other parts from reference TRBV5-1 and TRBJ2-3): KAGVTQTPRYLIKTRGQQVTLSCSPISGHRSVSWYQQTPGQGLQFLFEYFSETQRNKGNFPGRFSGRQFSNSRSEMNVSTLELGDSALYLCASSLGGGGDTQYFGPGTRLTVL.